The source of this T cell receptor (beta chain) is a study of T cells after yellow fever vaccination. Whole-study results and caveats: The secondary response showed a weaker magnitude and a faster peak, day 5 versus 15. Contamination by abundant bulk-population clonotypes could be present in FACS-sorted repertoires. Some clonotypes, a small share, were shared between CD4 and CD8 compartments.

This clonotype was counted ten times or more. The antigen remains undetermined. Each CDR3 protein is one row after TCRdb ran MiXCR on the 5' RACE reads. The table has roughly 160,000 distinct CDR3 sequences, around 7% seen once. The sequences come from CD4+ T cells sorted from PBMCs, collected less than 6 days after the first yellow fever vaccination. This sequence was found in a man between 18 and 35 years old who received the YFV17D yellow fever vaccine.

CDR3 residues: CASSLQGEFYNEQFF. DNA for the CDR3: TGTGCCAGCAGCTTACAGGGGGAGTTTTACAATGAGCAGTTCTTC. J is TRBJ2-1 and V is TRBV5-5; 8 bases agree with TRBD1. The CDR3 sequence is 15 residues long. Per germline, CDR1 SGHKS and CDR2 YYEKEE (reference sequence). V was pared by 2 bases and J by 4 bases, with 5 bases of the junction left unmatched.